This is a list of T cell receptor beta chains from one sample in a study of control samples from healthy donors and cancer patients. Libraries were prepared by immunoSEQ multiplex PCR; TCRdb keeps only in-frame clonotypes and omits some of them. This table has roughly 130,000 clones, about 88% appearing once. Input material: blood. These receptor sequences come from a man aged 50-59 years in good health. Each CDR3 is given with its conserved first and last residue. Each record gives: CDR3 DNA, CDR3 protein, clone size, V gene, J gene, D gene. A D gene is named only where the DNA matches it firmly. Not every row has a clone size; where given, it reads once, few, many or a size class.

TGCGCCAGCAGCCAAGATAACGCAGGGTTCAACTATGGCTACACCTTC	CASSQDNAGFNYGYTF	.	TRBV4-1	TRBJ1-2	.
TGTGCCTGGAGTCCACCGACACTAGACAATCAGCCCCAGCATTTT	CAWSPPTLDNQPQHF	once	TRBV30	TRBJ1-5	.
TGTGCCAGCAGCCAAGAGGGTCATCCAGAGTACGAGCAGTACTTC	CASSQEGHPEYEQYF	once	TRBV4-2	TRBJ2-7	.
TGCGCCAGCAGCTCGTACAGTGCCGGCTACGAGCAGTACTTC	CASSSYSAGYEQYF	.	TRBV5-1	TRBJ2-7	.
TGTGCCAGCACTTCCCGGGCGGACCGGAACACTGAAGCTTTCTTT	CASTSRADRNTEAFF	.	TRBV2	TRBJ1-1	.
TGTGCCAGCTCCTTTTTCGTCCCAAATGAAAAACTGTTTTTT	CASSFFVPNEKLFF	.	TRBV28	TRBJ1-4	.
TGTGCCAGCAGTCAGAAATATTTGAACACTGAAGCTTTCTTT	CASSQKYLNTEAFF	.	TRBV27	TRBJ1-1	.
TGTGCCTGGAGTGTTAACCGAAACTATGGCTACACCTTC	CAWSVNRNYGYTF	.	TRBV30	TRBJ1-2	.
TGTGCCAGCAGCTCACAGGGTTACACTGAAGCTTTCTTT	CASSSQGYTEAFF	.	TRBV7-3	TRBJ1-1	.
TGTGCCACCAGCAGAGATGGGGGTGAGCAGTTCTTC	CATSRDGGEQFF	.	TRBV15	TRBJ2-1	.
TGTGCCAGTAGTTATTCTAGCGGGGGCACAGATACGCAGTATTTT	CASSYSSGGTDTQYF	.	TRBV19	TRBJ2-3	TRBD2
TGTGCCAGCAGCTCCACCGGGACACGGCTAGTGAACACTGAAGCTTTCTTT	CASSSTGTRLVNTEAFF	.	TRBV11-2	TRBJ1-1	.
TGTGCCAGTAGGGCAGGGAATGGGGAGACCCAGTACTTC	CASRAGNGETQYF	.	TRBV19	TRBJ2-5	.
TGTGCCAGCAGCCTTGGACAGGCGGTCTTCTATGGCTACACCTTC	CASSLGQAVFYGYTF	medium-sized	TRBV5-6	TRBJ1-2	TRBD1
TGTGCCAGCAGCCTCATCCCGGGGGGCGGGGAGCAGTACTTC	CASSLIPGGGEQYF	.	TRBV3-1/TRBV3-2	TRBJ2-7	.
TGTGCCAGCCGTAGCGAAGGGAACACTGAAGCTTTCTTT	CASRSEGNTEAFF	.	TRBV6-5	TRBJ1-1	.
TGTGCCAGCAGCCAGGGGTTGGATTCACCCCTCCACTTT	CASSQGLDSPLHF	.	TRBV6-5	TRBJ1-6	.
TGTGCCAGCAGAGCGGGACAGGCCTACGACGAGCAGTACTTC	CASRAGQAYDEQYF	.	TRBV28	TRBJ2-7	.
TGTGCCAGCAGCTTAGATCTGTTCTTC	CASSLDLFF	once	TRBV7-6	TRBJ2-1	.
TGTGCCAGCAGCTTACGGGGGCTTAATGAAAAACTGTTTTTT	CASSLRGLNEKLFF	.	TRBV13	TRBJ1-4	.
TGTGCCAGCAGCGTAGCCCTACGAGCGGGGAAGGGAGGGGCCAACGTCCTGACTTTC	CASSVALRAGKGGANVLTF	.	TRBV9	TRBJ2-6	TRBD2